The 14 T cell receptor beta chains given below trace back to one sample, sequenced in a study of early T cells in non-severe SARS-CoV-2 infection. TCRdb independently ran MiXCR on the 5' RACE reads; one entry per CDR3 protein. Of about 37,000 distinct CDR3 sequences listed, about 7.4% are singletons. Sequencing used whole blood, obtained at baseline. Source of these receptors: an adult who was a healthcare worker with PCR-confirmed SARS-CoV-2 infection or an uninfected control (not recorded which).

This clonotype was picked up a small number of times. The chain combines TRBV27 with TRBJ1-6; TRBD1 might be the D (5 bases). Trimming pared 5 bases from V and 12 bases from J, leaving 17 bases between. CDR1 and CDR2 from the germline V gene are MNHEY and SMNVEV (reference sequence). The CDR3 length is 14 residues. CDR3 region: CASSPGGREKPLHF. The CDR3 coding sequence is TGTGCCAGCAGTCCCGGCGGCAGGGAGAAACCCCTCCACTTT.

The sample holds a few counts of this clonotype. The CDR3 region has the DNA TGTGCCAGCAGCTTAGGACAGGTTGGGGAGACCCAGTACTTC. Residues: CASSLGQVGETQYF. The chain uses TRBV11-2 and TRBJ2-5; D might be TRBD1 (6 bases). The V gene lost 1 base and the J gene lost 5 bases, with 11 bases spanning the gap. This CDR3 comprises 14 residues. Germline CDR1 and CDR2: SGHAT and FQNNGV.

The chain carries TRBV2 and TRBJ1-2; 11 nucleotides align to TRBD1. The V and J ends lost 5 bases and 5 bases, in that order; junction bases with no gene match: 7. CDR1 and CDR2 from the germline V gene are SNHLY and FYNNEI. This CDR3 is built from 15 residues. CDR3 amino acids: CASSLGQGALYGYTF. The CDR3 DNA reads TGTGCCAGCAGTCTTGGACAGGGGGCACTGTATGGCTACACCTTC.

This clonotype has at least ten counts. The V gene is TRBV4-3, the J gene TRBJ1-6, with TRBD1 as a possible D gene (5 bases). Trimming took off 1 base at V and 10 bases at J, with 8 bases between the two ends. There are 13 residues in the CDR3. Germline values: CDR1 LGHNA, CDR2 YSLEER. CDR3 loop: CASSQGEGSPLHF. In nucleotides, the CDR3 is TGCGCCAGCAGCCAAGGAGAGGGGTCACCCCTCCACTTT.

The chain employs TRBV12-2 and TRBJ1-6. TRBV12-2 is shown as a pseudogene. The CDR3 has 16 amino acids. The DNA for the CDR3 is TGTGCAAGTCGCTTAGAGGCGGGGGGGACTAATTCACCCCTCCACTTT. Its protein is CASRLEAGGTNSPLHF.

This clonotype was recorded a few times. V is TRBV29-1 and J is TRBJ2-5; D remains ambiguous. This CDR3 spans 11 amino acids. Germline lookup yields CDR1 SQVTM and CDR2 ANQGSEA. V was trimmed by 5 bases and J by 4 bases, leaving 8 bases between them. CDR3 loop: CSVPKAETQYF. CDR3 bases: TGCAGCGTTCCTAAGGCAGAGACCCAGTACTTC.

This clonotype showed up just a few times. The chain has TRBV7-2 and TRBJ2-3; D gene uncertain. Looked up from germline, CDR1 is SGHTA and CDR2 is FQGNSA. V lost 3 bases and J lost 2, with 15 bases in between. The CDR3 runs 16 residues. This CDR3 reads CASSLGGRINTDTQYF. As DNA, the CDR3 is TGTGCCAGCAGCTTGGGTGGGCGAATAAACACAGATACGCAGTATTTT.

Details on this clonotype: This may stem from a read error, because a much larger clone lies one nucleotide away. The chain joins TRBV7-9 to TRBJ2-2, with 9 bases that match TRBD2. The germline V gene encodes CDR1 SEHNR and CDR2 FQNEAQ (reference sequence). This CDR3 has 15 amino acids. The CDR3 protein is CASTLAGANTGELFF. The CDR3 DNA sequence: TGTGCCAGCACCTTAGCGGGGGCGAACACCGGGGAGCTGTTTTTT. Full variable domain (rest looked up from reference TRBV7-9 and TRBJ2-2): DTGVSQNPRHKITKRGQNVTFRCDPISEHNRLYWYRQTLGQGPEFLTYFQNEAQLEKSRLLSDRFSAERPKGSFSTLEIQRTEQGDSAMYLCASTLAGANTGELFFGEGSRLTVL.

This clonotype has a handful of counts. CDR3 nucleotides: TGTGCCAGCTACGACGAAAACTCCGGGGAGCTGTTTTTT. Translation: CASYDENSGELFF. This chain uses TRBV5-5 with TRBJ2-2; D gene unclear. Germline lookup yields CDR1 SGHKS and CDR2 YYEKEE (reference sequence). This CDR3 has 13 amino acids. V dropped 7 bases and J dropped 6 bases, with 13 bases sitting between them.

There are many counts of this clonotype. The rearrangement joins TRBV19 to TRBJ2-1, with 9 bases fitting TRBD1. The junction had 13 bases not matched to a gene; V was cut back by 4 bases and J by 12 bases. The CDR3 totals 15 residues. CDR1 LNHDA and CDR2 SQIVND come from the germline V gene (reference sequence). In DNA, the CDR3 is TGTGCCAGTAGTAGCGGAACAGGGGGCTCTTTTGGGCAGTTCTTC. Translating it yields CASSSGTGGSFGQFF.

The chain recombines TRBV4-1 with TRBJ2-2; D is possibly TRBD1 (5 bases). The CDR3 is made up of 16 amino acids. The germline V gene encodes CDR1 MGHRA and CDR2 YSYEKL. Trimming pared 3 bases from V and 7 bases from J, leaving 18 bases between. CDR3 region: CASSHSPSRQGGELFF. The CDR3 DNA is TGCGCCAGCAGCCATTCCCCGTCGCGGCAGGGCGGGGAGCTGTTTTTT.

This chain connects TRBV7-9 to TRBJ1-3; no clear D gene. The germline gives CDR1 SEHNR, CDR2 FQNEAQ (reference sequence). The V gene lost 1 base and the J gene lost 0 bases, with 10 bases spanning the gap. This CDR3 is 16 amino acids long. The CDR3, as DNA: TGTGCCAGCAGCTTAGGTCAGGTCGGCTCTGGAAACACCATATATTTT. Translated, it gives CASSLGQVGSGNTIYF.

The chain combines TRBV29-1 with TRBJ2-1; no clear D. CDR3 size: 11 residues. V gave up 7 bases and J gave up 10 bases, with 14 bases separating them. In germline, CDR1 is SQVTM, CDR2 ANQGSEA. CDR3 DNA sequence: TGCAGCGCTCAAAGGGCTCAGGAGCAGTTCTTC. It encodes CSAQRAQEQFF.

The V gene is TRBV6-6, the J gene TRBJ2-1; 10 positions match TRBD2. Germline loops: CDR1 MNHNY, CDR2 SVGAGI (reference sequence). The CDR3 consists of 20 residues. The trim removed 0 bases at V and 5 bases at J, leaving 16 bases unmatched. This CDR3 reads CASSYSGLAGEIPVNNEQFF. The CDR3 region has the DNA TGTGCCAGCAGTTACTCAGGGCTAGCGGGGGAGATTCCTGTCAACAATGAGCAGTTCTTC.